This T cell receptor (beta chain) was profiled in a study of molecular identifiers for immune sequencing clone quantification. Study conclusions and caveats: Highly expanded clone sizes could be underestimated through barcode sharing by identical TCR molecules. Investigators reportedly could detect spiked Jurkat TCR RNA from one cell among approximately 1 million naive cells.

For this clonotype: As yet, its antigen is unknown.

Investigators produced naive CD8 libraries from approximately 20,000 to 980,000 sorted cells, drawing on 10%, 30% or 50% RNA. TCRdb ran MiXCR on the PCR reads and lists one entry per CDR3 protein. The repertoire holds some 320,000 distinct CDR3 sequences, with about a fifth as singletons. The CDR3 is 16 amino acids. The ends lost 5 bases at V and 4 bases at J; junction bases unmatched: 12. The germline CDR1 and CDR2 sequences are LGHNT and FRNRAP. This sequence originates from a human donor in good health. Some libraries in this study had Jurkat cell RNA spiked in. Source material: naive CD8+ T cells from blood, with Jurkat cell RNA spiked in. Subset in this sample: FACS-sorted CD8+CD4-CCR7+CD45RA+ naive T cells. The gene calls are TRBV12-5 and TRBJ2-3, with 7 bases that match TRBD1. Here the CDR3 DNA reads TGTGCTAGTGGTGGGTGGGACAGCTCAGCGGCAGATACGCAGTATTTT. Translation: CASGGWDSSAADTQYF.